Listed here is a single T cell receptor beta chain. This clone's antigen is unknown. No base quality values were provided; no much bigger clone lies one nucleotide off. This sample is part of a study of control samples from healthy donors and cancer patients (dated by TCRdb to 2020 to 2022). The V and J ends are trimmed by 2 bases and 8 bases, leaving 7 bases between them. Per the germline V gene, MNHEY is the CDR1 and SVGEGT is the CDR2. Its CDR3 holds 12 amino acids, cysteine through phenylalanine. The CDR3 DNA has 36 bases and is translated from base 1. The library came from the immunoSEQ multiplex PCR assay. TCRdb took this table from immuneACCESS and kept in-frame rearrangements with V and J called. Such tables lack part of the clones; where checked against another copy, unresolved V genes explain under half of the gap, and the rest is unexplained. This sample is represented by approximately 160,000 clones; roughly 94% of them were singletons. Clones ranked in the top ten supply around 1.3% of the sample.

The clonotype was recovered from a young woman in good health. Sequenced sample: blood. The receptor chain draws on TRBV6-2 or TRBV6-3 and TRBJ2-1, with an unclear D gene assignment. The nucleotide sequence is TGTGCCAGCAGTTACATACGCGATGAGCAGTTCTTC. Its translation reads: CASSYIRDEQFF.